The 14 T cell receptor beta chains in this list originate from one sample, sequenced in a study of blood T cell repertoires in COVID-19. TCRdb keeps only in-frame clones here, not all; method: immunoSEQ multiplex PCR. Among approximately 66,000 clones listed, around nine tenths were seen once. Sample: peripheral blood. These receptors came from a man between 60 and 75 years old with acute or convalescent COVID-19.

The chain has TRBV11-2 and TRBJ1-1; D unclear. The V gene's germline CDR1 is SGHAT and CDR2 FQNNGV. Between the trimmed V and J ends, which lost 0 bases and 5 bases, there was a span of 10 bases. The CDR3 runs 14 residues. CDR3 DNA: TGTGCCAGCAGCTTAGAAGGCCGGGGTACTGAAGCTTTCTTT. The encoded protein is CASSLEGRGTEAFF.

The chain is built from TRBV10-3 and TRBJ2-1; 11 bases fit TRBD2. The ends lost 5 bases at V and 8 bases at J; junction bases unmatched: 5. The germline CDR1 and CDR2 sequences are ENHRY and SYGVKD. CDR3 length equals 14 residues. The CDR3 sequence is CAISPSGGMDEQFF. CDR3 nucleotides: TGTGCCATCAGTCCTAGCGGGGGGATGGATGAGCAGTTCTTC.

The chain uses TRBV7-9 and TRBJ1-3, with D hard to call. This CDR3 is 15 amino acids long. V dropped 5 bases and J dropped 1 base, with 12 bases sitting between them. Germline V gene data show CDR1 as SEHNR and CDR2 as FQNEAQ (reference sequence). The CDR3 spells CASSRSPISGNTIYF. CDR3 bases: TGTGCCAGCAGCCGATCCCCTATTTCTGGAAACACCATATATTTT. Full variable domain (remainder filled in from reference TRBV7-9 and TRBJ1-3): DTGVSQNPRHKITKRGQNVTFRCDPISEHNRLYWYRQTLGQGPEFLTYFQNEAQLEKSRLLSDRFSAERPKGSFSTLEIQRTEQGDSAMYLCASSRSPISGNTIYFGEGSWLTVV.

The J gene is TRBJ2-6, the V gene TRBV5-1, with D tentatively TRBD2 (6 bases). V was clipped by 0 bases and J by 0 bases, with 16 bases between them. The CDR3 is made up of 19 amino acids. Germline CDR1 and CDR2: SGHRS and YFSETQ. DNA for the CDR3: TGCGCCAGCAGCTTGGCCGGGAGTTCCCATCGCTCTGGGGCCAACGTCCTGACTTTC. Its protein is CASSLAGSSHRSGANVLTF.

This sequence joins TRBV5-8 and TRBJ1-1; D remains ambiguous. CDR1 SGHTS and CDR2 YDEGEE come from the germline V gene. The CDR3 has 15 residues. V lost 2 bases, J lost 0 bases, and 11 bases lay in between. The DNA for the CDR3 is TGTGCCAGCAGCTTATCCGGGAGGATGAACACTGAAGCTTTCTTT. Amino acid sequence: CASSLSGRMNTEAFF. Full variable domain (rest looked up from reference TRBV5-8 and TRBJ1-1): EAGVTQSPTHLIKTRGQQATLRCSPISGHTSVYWYQQALGLGLQFLLWYDEGEERNRGNFPPRFSGRQFPNYSSELNVNALELEDSALYLCASSLSGRMNTEAFFGQGTRLTVV.

V is TRBV19 and J is TRBJ1-6, with D possibly being TRBD1 (6 bases). The CDR3 spans 14 residues. Germline CDR1 reads LNHDA; CDR2 reads SQIVND (reference sequence). The V end lost 6 bases, the J end lost 9 bases, and 15 bases lay between the germline ends. Here the CDR3 reads CASRGQGGFSPLHF. For the CDR3, the DNA is TGTGCCAGTAGGGGACAAGGCGGGTTTTCACCCCTCCACTTT.

Comments on this clone: This specimen includes other DNA sequences encoding the same CDR3. The chain combines TRBV5-1 with TRBJ2-5; the match to TRBD2 covers 13 bases. CDR1 and CDR2 (germline): SGHRS, YFSETQ. There are 20 residues in the CDR3. Losses at the gene ends were 1 base for V and 6 bases for J; bases not matched to a gene: 18. CDR3 coding DNA: TGCGCCAGCAGCTTGCTAGGGGGGCGACTAGCGGGGGGCGTGGCAAAGACCCAGTACTTC. This gives the protein CASSLLGGRLAGGVAKTQYF. Using reference TRBV5-1 and TRBJ2-5 for the parts outside the CDR3, the full variable domain is KAGVTQTPRYLIKTRGQQVTLSCSPISGHRSVSWYQQTPGQGLQFLFEYFSETQRNKGNFPGRFSGRQFSNSRSEMNVSTLELGDSALYLCASSLLGGRLAGGVAKTQYFGPGTRLLVL.

This sequence joins TRBV3-1 (or the pseudogene TRBV3-2) and TRBJ1-1; D gene uncertain. From germline, CDR1 is LGHDT and CDR2 YNNKEL (reference sequence). Trimming removed 4 bases from V and 0 bases from J, with 9 bases in between. The CDR3 runs 14 residues. CDR3 in DNA: TGTGCCAGCAGCCCCCGACTAGTGAACACTGAAGCTTTCTTT. The encoded protein is CASSPRLVNTEAFF.

The chain uses TRBV19 and TRBJ1-5, with 8 bases lining up with TRBD1. Germline V CDR1 and CDR2: LNHDA, SQIVND (reference sequence). Trimming removed 3 bases from V and 5 bases from J; junction bases left unmatched: 9. CDR3 size: 16 residues. CDR3 in amino acids: CASSINPGGADQPQHF. The CDR3 bases are TGTGCCAGTAGTATCAACCCAGGGGGCGCGGATCAGCCCCAGCATTTT.

The chain joins TRBV14 to TRBJ2-7, with 8 bases matching TRBD1. The CDR3 has 14 residues. Germline V gives CDR1 SGHDN, CDR2 FVKESK. After removal of 5 bases from V and 1 base from J, the junction contained 4 bases not matched to a gene. The CDR3 DNA sequence: TGTGCCAGCAGCTTCAGGGGGCTATCCTACGAGCAGTACTTC. It specifies CASSFRGLSYEQYF. Full variable domain (missing parts from reference TRBV14 and TRBJ2-7): EAGVTQFPSHSVIEKGQTVTLRCDPISGHDNLYWYRRVMGKEIKFLLHFVKESKQDESGMPNNRFLAERTGGTYSTLKVQPAELEDSGVYFCASSFRGLSYEQYFGPGTRLTVT.

V gene TRBV6-2 or TRBV6-3 combines with J gene TRBJ1-1, with D tentatively TRBD1 (6 bases). V was clipped by 6 bases and J by 7 bases, with 15 bases between them. Germline assignment: CDR1 MNHEY and CDR2 SVGEGT. CDR3 length equals 13 residues. This chain's CDR3 is CASSLGQLLEAFF. In DNA form, the CDR3 reads TGTGCCAGCAGCCTGGGACAACTTCTTGAAGCTTTCTTT.

Written as DNA, the CDR3 is TGTGCCAGCAGCGTAGACGACAGGGGGTACACCATATATTTT. This translates into CASSVDDRGYTIYF. The rearrangement uses TRBV9 and TRBJ1-3, with 9 positions matching TRBD1. The CDR3 is 14 residues long. Germline V gene data show CDR1 as SGDLS and CDR2 as YYNGEE. J gave up 8 bases and V 0 bases, and 3 bases lay outside the gene matches.

The chain joins TRBV5-1 to TRBJ1-2, with a weak D call TRBD1 (6 bases). Trimming removed 3 bases from V and 5 bases from J, with 20 bases in between. The V gene's germline CDR1 is SGHRS and CDR2 YFSETQ. This CDR3 is 16 amino acids long. The CDR3 bases are TGCGCCAGCAGCTCGGAGTTCTCAGGGGTCCAGTATGGCTACACCTTC. This sequence encodes CASSSEFSGVQYGYTF.

This chain uses TRBV19 with TRBJ1-1; no clear D. This CDR3 is built from 12 residues. Between the trimmed V and J ends, which lost 3 bases and 8 bases, there was a span of 10 bases. Germline V gives CDR1 LNHDA, CDR2 SQIVND (reference sequence). The CDR3 DNA sequence: TGTGCCAGTAGTATTGACCGCGGGGAAGCTTTCTTT. Translating it yields CASSIDRGEAFF.